The clone carrying this TCR beta chain came up many times. Antigen specificity is unknown. The sample comes from a study of beta chain features in type 1 diabetes. Study context: Similarity in age, gender and cell yields was seen between patients and healthy donors.

The authors reverse transcribed all of the isolated RNA, so sequencing captured expressed TCRB transcripts. Here immunoSEQ multiplex PCR was the method, and the copy in TCRdb shows in-frame clones only, minus some. This repertoire shows 300,000 to 400,000 clones, roughly 8% found once; its top ten account for around 0.45%. Study results and limitations: Possibly, sequencing cDNA over-represented cells that had high TCR expression levels. A possible short-template PCR bias applies equally to patients and controls.

Sequencing was carried out using central memory CD4+ T cells from blood. This TCR derives from a woman under 30 in good health.

In DNA, the CDR3 is TGTGCCAGCAGTGAACGCAGGACAGACTACAATGAGCAGTTCTTC. This sequence encodes CASSERRTDYNEQFF. The genes are TRBV2 and TRBJ2-1; D possibly corresponds to TRBD1 (6 bases). V was cut by 2 bases and J by 3 bases, with 11 bases left in between. The CDR3 runs 15 residues. From germline, CDR1 is SNHLY and CDR2 FYNNEI.